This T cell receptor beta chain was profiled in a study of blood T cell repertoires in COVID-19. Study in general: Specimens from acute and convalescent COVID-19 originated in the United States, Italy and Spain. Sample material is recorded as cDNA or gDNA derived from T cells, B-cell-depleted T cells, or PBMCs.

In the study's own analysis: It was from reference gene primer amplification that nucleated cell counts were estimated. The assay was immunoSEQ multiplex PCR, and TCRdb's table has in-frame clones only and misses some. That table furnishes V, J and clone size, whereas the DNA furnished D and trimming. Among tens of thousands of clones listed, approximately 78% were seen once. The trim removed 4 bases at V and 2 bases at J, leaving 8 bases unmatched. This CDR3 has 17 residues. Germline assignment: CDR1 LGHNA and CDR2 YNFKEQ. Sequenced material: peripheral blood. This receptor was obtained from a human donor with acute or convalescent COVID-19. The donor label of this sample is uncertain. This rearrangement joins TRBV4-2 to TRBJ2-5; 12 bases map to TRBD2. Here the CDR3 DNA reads TGTGCCAGCAGCCCTCGGGAGGGACTAGCGGGTCAAGAGACCCAGTACTTC. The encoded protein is CASSPREGLAGQETQYF.